Below are 18 T cell receptor beta chains sequenced from a single sample in a study of somatic mutations in T cells in chronic GVHD. The assay was immunoSEQ multiplex PCR, and TCRdb's table has in-frame clones only and misses some. In the table there are some 13,000 clones, around 80% of which are singletons. Specimen: Vbeta20-negative CD4+ T cells from blood. The receptor set was obtained from a male patient in his forties or fifties with chronic graft-versus-host disease. The graft donor may have given rise to some T cells.

The rearrangement links TRBV7-2 to TRBJ2-1; D perhaps matches TRBD2 (6 bases). Germline V CDR1 and CDR2: SGHTA, FQGNSA. Deletions cut 1 base from V and 3 bases from J, with 16 bases between. This CDR3 has 17 residues. The CDR3 bases are TGTGCCAGCAGCTTAGTTGGGGTCGGGGGACGCTACAATGAGCAGTTCTTC. Protein product: CASSLVGVGGRYNEQFF.

This clone was detected a few times. The rearrangement joins TRBV5-6 to TRBJ2-3; 9 positions match TRBD1. J was trimmed by 0 bases and V by 4 bases; bases with no gene match: 3. Germline V gene sequence: CDR1 SGHDT, CDR2 YYEEEE. CDR3 length: 15 amino acids. This CDR3 reads CASSPGTGSTDTQYF. CDR3 bases: TGTGCCAGCAGCCCCGGGACAGGGAGCACAGATACGCAGTATTTT.

This clone was observed a few times. This sequence joins TRBV5-4 and TRBJ2-1; perhaps TRBD2 as D (6 bases). The CDR3 loop spans 17 amino acids. Trimming took 0 bases from V and 6 from J, leaving 19 bases between them. Germline V gene lookup returns CDR1 SGHNT and CDR2 YYREEE (reference sequence). The CDR3 spells CASSLGLAEHGGNEQFF. CDR3 in DNA: TGTGCCAGCAGCTTGGGTTTAGCGGAGCATGGGGGCAATGAGCAGTTCTTC.

This chain uses TRBV4-1 with TRBJ2-3, with 7 bases identical to TRBD1. V shed 0 bases, J shed 2 bases, and the junction held 8 bases outside the gene matches. Germline V CDR1 and CDR2: MGHRA, YSYEKL. The CDR3 covers 17 residues. The CDR3 sequence is CASSQDLSGTVTDTQYF. The CDR3 DNA reads TGCGCCAGCAGCCAAGATCTATCTGGGACAGTCACAGATACGCAGTATTTT.

The V call is TRBV5-6, the J call TRBJ1-2; D is unresolved. The germline V and J ends were trimmed by 1 base and 0 bases, with 10 bases remaining between them. Per germline, CDR1 SGHDT and CDR2 YYEEEE. CDR3 size: 15 residues. CDR3 sequence: CASSLRARANYGYTF. In nucleotides, the CDR3 is TGTGCCAGCAGCTTGAGGGCGAGGGCTAACTATGGCTACACCTTC.

This clone was counted once. This chain joins TRBV11-1 and TRBJ1-1; D call uncertain. Trimming removed 5 bases at V and 0 bases at J, with 7 bases between. The CDR3 runs to 13 residues. Germline V gives CDR1 SGHAT, CDR2 FQDESV (reference sequence). As DNA, the CDR3 is TGTGCCAGCAGCCCTCAGGTGAACACTGAAGCTTTCTTT. Protein product: CASSPQVNTEAFF.

The rearrangement joins TRBV10-3 to TRBJ1-2, with TRBD1 as a possible D gene (5 bases). Trimming shortened V by 4 bases and J by 7 bases, and 10 bases separated the two germline ends. This CDR3 has 12 amino acids. Germline values: CDR1 ENHRY, CDR2 SYGVKD. The DNA of the CDR3 is TGTGCCATCAGTGCCCAGGGTGTTGGCTACACCTTC. Its translation: CAISAQGVGYTF.

The gene calls are TRBV7-9 and TRBJ2-5, with a weak D call TRBD2 (5 bases). The CDR3 is made up of 15 amino acids. CDR1 SEHNR and CDR2 FQNEAQ come from the germline V gene (reference sequence). Trimming stripped 5 bases from V and 2 bases from J, with 15 bases between. The CDR3 region is CASSPIGGRQETQYF. The DNA for the CDR3 is TGTGCCAGCAGCCCAATCGGAGGAAGGCAAGAGACCCAGTACTTC.

The chain is built from TRBV19 and TRBJ1-1, with 7 bases lining up with TRBD1. This CDR3 is built from 14 residues. J gave up 4 bases and V 5 bases, and 7 bases lay outside the gene matches. CDR1 is LNHDA, CDR2 SQIVND, per germline (reference sequence). The CDR3 bases are TGTGCCAGTAGTGCTACGACAGGGAGCACTGAAGCTTTCTTT. Its protein product is CASSATTGSTEAFF.

Notes on this clone: Other DNA sequences within the sample encode an identical CDR3. The chain recombines TRBV19 with TRBJ1-1; TRBD1 aligns across 8 bases. The length of the CDR3 is 14 residues. CDR1 and CDR2 (germline): LNHDA, SQIVND (reference sequence). V shed 6 bases and J 7 bases; nucleotides not matched to a gene: 10. The CDR3 DNA follows: TGTGCCAGTAGACAAACGGGACAGGAAGGTGAAGCTTTCTTT. Protein sequence: CASRQTGQEGEAFF.

V usage is TRBV5-4 and J usage is TRBJ1-2; D possibly corresponds to TRBD1 (6 bases). Germline loops: CDR1 SGHNT, CDR2 YYREEE (reference sequence). Trimming took 0 bases from V and 3 from J, leaving 12 bases between them. The CDR3 runs 15 residues. CDR3 in amino acids: CASSLDEGVYYGYTF. CDR3 DNA: TGTGCCAGCAGCTTGGACGAGGGGGTTTACTATGGCTACACCTTC.

The chain employs TRBV9 and TRBJ1-3, with 9 nucleotides matching TRBD1. The CDR3 runs 15 residues. Germline loops: CDR1 SGDLS, CDR2 YYNGEE. With V trimmed by 0 bases and J by 7 bases, 5 bases remained unmatched. CDR3 sequence (DNA): TGTGCCAGCAGCGTAGTGACAGGGGGGTGGAACACCATATATTTT. Encoded protein: CASSVVTGGWNTIYF.

This clone was observed a single time. The genes are TRBV19 and TRBJ2-2; D may be TRBD2 (6 bases). The CDR3 consists of 16 residues. V was cut by 8 bases and J by 3 bases, with 19 bases left in between. Looked up from germline, CDR1 is LNHDA and CDR2 is SQIVND (reference sequence). The CDR3 is CASSYPGTSDTGELFF. CDR3 DNA: TGTGCCAGTTCATACCCCGGGACTTCGGACACCGGGGAGCTGTTTTTT.

V and J are TRBV4-3 and TRBJ2-4; 7 nucleotides agree with TRBD1. CDR1 and CDR2 from the germline V gene are LGHNA and YSLEER. J lost 1 base, V lost 4 bases, and 10 bases had no gene match. This CDR3 is 17 amino acids long. In DNA form, the CDR3 reads TGCGCCAGCAGCCCTGGGCGACAGGGTCTGGCCAAAAACATTCAGTACTTC. Encoded protein: CASSPGRQGLAKNIQYF.

This sequence joins TRBV19 and TRBJ2-5, with D maybe TRBD2 (7 bases). The CDR3 sequence is 14 residues long. CDR1 and CDR2 (germline): LNHDA, SQIVND (reference sequence). The ends were cut back, 7 bases at V and 2 bases at J, with 14 bases in the middle. The CDR3 region is CASTRRGGQETQYF. In DNA, the CDR3 is TGTGCCAGTACCCGTAGGGGGGGTCAAGAGACCCAGTACTTC.

This clone was detected only a few times. The chain has TRBV5-8 and TRBJ2-7, with D possibly matching TRBD1 (6 bases). V was cut by 0 bases and J by 5 bases, with 15 bases left in between. The germline CDR1 and CDR2 sequences are SGHTS and YDEGEE. The CDR3 has 15 amino acids. DNA for the CDR3: TGTGCCAGCAGCTTGGTTCAATTAGGGGGTCACGAGCAGTACTTC. This sequence encodes CASSLVQLGGHEQYF.

Remarks on this clone: At one end the junction does not follow the germline gene, possibly because of a read error. The chain recombines TRBV5-4 with TRBJ2-5; TRBD2 matches 13 bases. The CDR3 loop spans 17 amino acids. Germline V gene data show CDR1 as SGHNT and CDR2 as YYREEE (reference sequence). DNA for the CDR3: TGTGCCAGCAGCGGGGGGACTAGCGGGGCGTTCCAAGAGACCCGGTACTTC. It encodes CASSGGTSGAFQETRYF.

The chain links TRBV6-6 to TRBJ2-3; 7 nucleotides agree with TRBD1. Per germline, CDR1 MNHNY and CDR2 SVGAGI (reference sequence). The V segment lost 0 bases and the J segment 5 bases; nucleotides outside the gene matches: 8. The CDR3 runs to 16 residues. Here the CDR3 reads CASSYSVAGGGDTQYF. The CDR3 bases are TGTGCCAGCAGTTACTCGGTGGCAGGGGGTGGAGATACGCAGTATTTT.